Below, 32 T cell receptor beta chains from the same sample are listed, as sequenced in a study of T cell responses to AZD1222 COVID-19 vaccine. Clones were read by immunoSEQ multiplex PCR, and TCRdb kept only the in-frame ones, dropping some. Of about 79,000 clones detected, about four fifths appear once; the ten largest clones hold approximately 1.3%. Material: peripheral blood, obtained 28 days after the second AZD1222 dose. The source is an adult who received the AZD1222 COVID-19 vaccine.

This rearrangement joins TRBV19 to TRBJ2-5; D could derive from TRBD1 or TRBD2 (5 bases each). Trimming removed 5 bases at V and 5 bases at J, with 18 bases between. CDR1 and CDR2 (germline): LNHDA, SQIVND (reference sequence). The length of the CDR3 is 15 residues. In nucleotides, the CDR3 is TGTGCCAGTAGTCCTCTAACAGGATGGGGGGAGACCCAGTACTTC. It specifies CASSPLTGWGETQYF.

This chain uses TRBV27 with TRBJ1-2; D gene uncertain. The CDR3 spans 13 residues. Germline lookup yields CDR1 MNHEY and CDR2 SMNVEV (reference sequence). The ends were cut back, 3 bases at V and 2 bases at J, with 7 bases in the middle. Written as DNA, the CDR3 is TGTGCCAGCAGTTTCAACCGGAACTATGGCTACACCTTC. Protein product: CASSFNRNYGYTF.

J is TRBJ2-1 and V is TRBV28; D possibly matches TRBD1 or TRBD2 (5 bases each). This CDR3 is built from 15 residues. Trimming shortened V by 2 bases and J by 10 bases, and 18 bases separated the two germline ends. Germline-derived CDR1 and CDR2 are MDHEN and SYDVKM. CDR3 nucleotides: TGTGCCAGCAGTTTACCGCAGGAGGCCCAGGGAGAGCAGTTCTTC. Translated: CASSLPQEAQGEQFF.

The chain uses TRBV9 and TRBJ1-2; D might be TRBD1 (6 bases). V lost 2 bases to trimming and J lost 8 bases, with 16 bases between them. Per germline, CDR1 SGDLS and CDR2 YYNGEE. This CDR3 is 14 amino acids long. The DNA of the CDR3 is TGTGCCAGCAGCGTGGGGGGCAGGGAAGGCGGCTACACCTTC. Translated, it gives CASSVGGREGGYTF.

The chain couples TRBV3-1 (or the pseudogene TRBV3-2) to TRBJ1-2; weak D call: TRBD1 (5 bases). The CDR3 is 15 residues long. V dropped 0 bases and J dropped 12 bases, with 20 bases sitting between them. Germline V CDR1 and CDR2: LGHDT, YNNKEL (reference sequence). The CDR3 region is CASSQDGHGRTTHTF. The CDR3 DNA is TGTGCCAGCAGCCAAGATGGCCATGGGAGGACAACCCACACCTTC.

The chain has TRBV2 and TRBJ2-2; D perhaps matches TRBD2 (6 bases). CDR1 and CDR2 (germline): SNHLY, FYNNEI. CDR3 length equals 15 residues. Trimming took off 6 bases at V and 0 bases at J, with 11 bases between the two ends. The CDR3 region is CASRDLASNTGELFF. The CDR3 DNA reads TGTGCCAGCAGGGATCTAGCGTCGAACACCGGGGAGCTGTTTTTT. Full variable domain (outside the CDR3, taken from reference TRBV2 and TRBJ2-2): EPEVTQTPSHQVTQMGQEVILRCVPISNHLYFYWYRQILGQKVEFLVSFYNNEISEKSEIFDDQFSVERPDGSNFTLKIRSTKLEDSAMYFCASRDLASNTGELFFGEGSRLTVL.

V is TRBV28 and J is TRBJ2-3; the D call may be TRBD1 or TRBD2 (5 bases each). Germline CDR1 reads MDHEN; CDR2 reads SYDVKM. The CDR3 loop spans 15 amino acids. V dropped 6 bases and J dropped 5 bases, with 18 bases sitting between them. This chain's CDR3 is CASSQLGERRDTQYF. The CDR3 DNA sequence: TGTGCCAGCAGCCAGCTGGGGGAGCGGAGAGATACGCAGTATTTT.

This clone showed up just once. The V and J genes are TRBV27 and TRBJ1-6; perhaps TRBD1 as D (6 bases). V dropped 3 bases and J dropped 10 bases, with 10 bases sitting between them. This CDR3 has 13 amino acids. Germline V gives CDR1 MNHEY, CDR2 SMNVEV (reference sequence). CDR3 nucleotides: TGTGCCAGCAGTTTGGGGGGCGGCTCACCCCTCCACTTT. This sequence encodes CASSLGGGSPLHF.

CDR3 in DNA: TGTGCCAGCAGCGCCGGGACTCTCTCCTACAATGAGCAGTTCTTC. Residues: CASSAGTLSYNEQFF. V is TRBV9 and J is TRBJ2-1, with D perhaps TRBD2 (6 bases). With 3 bases removed from V and 0 bases from J, the gap between germline ends came to 10 bases. The CDR3 has 15 amino acids. Germline CDR1 and CDR2: SGDLS and YYNGEE.

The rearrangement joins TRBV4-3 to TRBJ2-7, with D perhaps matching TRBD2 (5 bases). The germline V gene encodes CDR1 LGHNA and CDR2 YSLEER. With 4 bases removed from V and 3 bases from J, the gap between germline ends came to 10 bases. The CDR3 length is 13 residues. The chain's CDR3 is CASSREIGYEQYF. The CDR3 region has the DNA TGCGCCAGCAGCCGGGAGATCGGCTACGAGCAGTACTTC.

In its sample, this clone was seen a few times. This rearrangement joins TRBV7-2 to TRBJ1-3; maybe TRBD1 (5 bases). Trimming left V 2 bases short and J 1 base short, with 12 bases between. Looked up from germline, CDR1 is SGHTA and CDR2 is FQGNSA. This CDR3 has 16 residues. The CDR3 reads CASSLRGAMSGNTIYF. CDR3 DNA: TGTGCCAGCAGCTTAAGGGGAGCGATGTCTGGAAACACCATATATTTT. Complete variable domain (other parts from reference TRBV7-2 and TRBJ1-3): GAGVSQSPSNKVTEKGKDVELRCDPISGHTALYWYRQSLGQGLEFLIYFQGNSAPDKSGLPSDRFSAERTGGSVSTLTIQRTQQEDSAVYLCASSLRGAMSGNTIYFGEGSWLTVV.

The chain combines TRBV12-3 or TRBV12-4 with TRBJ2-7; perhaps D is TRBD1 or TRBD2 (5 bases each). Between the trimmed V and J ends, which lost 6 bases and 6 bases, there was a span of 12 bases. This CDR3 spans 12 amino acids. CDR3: CASREGEFEQYF. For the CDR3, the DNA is TGTGCCAGCAGAGAAGGGGAGTTCGAGCAGTACTTC.

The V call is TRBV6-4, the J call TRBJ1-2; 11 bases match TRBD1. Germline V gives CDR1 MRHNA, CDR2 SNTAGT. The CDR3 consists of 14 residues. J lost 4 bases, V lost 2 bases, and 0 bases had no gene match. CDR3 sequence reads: CASSDGTGGYGYTF. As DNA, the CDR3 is TGTGCCAGCAGTGACGGGACAGGGGGCTATGGCTACACCTTC.

The CDR3 bases are TGTGCCAGCAGCTTAAGGCTCGCGGGAAACACTGAAGCTTTCTTT. Protein: CASSLRLAGNTEAFF. V gene TRBV7-8 combines with J gene TRBJ1-1; D remains ambiguous. V lost 2 bases, J lost 2 bases, and 12 bases lay in between. CDR1 is SGHVS and CDR2 is FQNEAQ in the germline V gene. The CDR3 sequence is 15 residues long.

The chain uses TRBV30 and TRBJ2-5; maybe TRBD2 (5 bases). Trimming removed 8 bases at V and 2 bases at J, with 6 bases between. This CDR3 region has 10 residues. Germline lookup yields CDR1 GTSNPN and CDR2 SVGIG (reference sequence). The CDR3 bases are TGTGCCGAGGGACAAGAGACCCAGTACTTC. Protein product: CAEGQETQYF. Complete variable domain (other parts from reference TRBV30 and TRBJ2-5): SQTIHQWPATLVQPVGSPLSLECTVEGTSNPNLYWYRQAAGRGLQLLFYSVGIGQISSEVPQNLSASRPQDRQFILSSKKLLLSDSGFYLCAEGQETQYFGPGTRLLVL.

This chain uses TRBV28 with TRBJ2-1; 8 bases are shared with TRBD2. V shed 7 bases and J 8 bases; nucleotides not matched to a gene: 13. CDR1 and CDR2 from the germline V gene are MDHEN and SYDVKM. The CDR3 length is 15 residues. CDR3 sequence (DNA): TGTGCCAGCACCCCCGGCGGGACTAGTCGGCATGAGCAGTTCTTC. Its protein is CASTPGGTSRHEQFF.

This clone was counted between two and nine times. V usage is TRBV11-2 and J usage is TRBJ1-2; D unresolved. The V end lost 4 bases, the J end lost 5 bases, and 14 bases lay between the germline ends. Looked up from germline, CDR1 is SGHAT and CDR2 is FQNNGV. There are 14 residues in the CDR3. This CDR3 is CASSSDPTYYGYTF. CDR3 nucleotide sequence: TGTGCCAGCAGCTCCGACCCCACGTATTATGGCTACACCTTC.

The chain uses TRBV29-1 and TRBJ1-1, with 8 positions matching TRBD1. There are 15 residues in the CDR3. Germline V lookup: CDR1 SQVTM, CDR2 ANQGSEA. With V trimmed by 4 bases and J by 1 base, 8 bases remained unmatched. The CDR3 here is CSVVFSGTGNTEAFF. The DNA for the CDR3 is TGCAGCGTTGTATTTTCGGGGACAGGGAACACTGAAGCTTTCTTT.

CDR3 amino acids: CASSSDRSTGELFF. The CDR3 DNA reads as TGTGCCAGCAGCTCGGACAGGAGCACCGGGGAGCTGTTTTTT. The rearrangement uses TRBV11-1 and TRBJ2-2; the match to TRBD1 covers 7 bases. V was clipped by 4 bases and J by 4 bases; unmatched bases: 3. Germline loops: CDR1 SGHAT, CDR2 FQDESV (reference sequence). The CDR3 is 14 amino acids.

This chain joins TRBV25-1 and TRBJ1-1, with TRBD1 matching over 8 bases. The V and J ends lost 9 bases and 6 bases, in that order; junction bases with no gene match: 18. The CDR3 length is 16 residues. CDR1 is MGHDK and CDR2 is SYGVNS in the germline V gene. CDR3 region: CASFGLAGGHVAEAFF. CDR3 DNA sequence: TGTGCCAGTTTCGGGTTGGCAGGGGGCCATGTCGCTGAAGCTTTCTTT.

The CDR3 loop reads CASRPQGSNTEAFF. The CDR3 bases are TGTGCCAGCAGGCCTCAGGGATCGAACACTGAAGCTTTCTTT. V and J are TRBV6-4 and TRBJ1-1; a weak D match, TRBD1 (5 bases). Germline V gene sequence: CDR1 MRHNA, CDR2 SNTAGT. Trimming removed 6 bases at V and 1 base at J, with 12 bases between. The CDR3 contains 14 residues.

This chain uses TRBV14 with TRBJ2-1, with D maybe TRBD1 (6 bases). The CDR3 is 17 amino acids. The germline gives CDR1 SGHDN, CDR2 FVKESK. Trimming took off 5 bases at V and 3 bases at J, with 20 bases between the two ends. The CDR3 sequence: CASSREAGTKLYNEQFF. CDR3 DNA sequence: TGTGCCAGCAGCAGGGAAGCCGGGACAAAACTCTACAATGAGCAGTTCTTC.

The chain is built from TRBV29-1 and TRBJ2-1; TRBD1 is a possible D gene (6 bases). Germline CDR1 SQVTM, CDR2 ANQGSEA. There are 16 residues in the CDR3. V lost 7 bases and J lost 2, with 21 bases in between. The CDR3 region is CSGIPILPGAYNEQFF. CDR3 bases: TGCAGCGGCATCCCGATCCTCCCAGGGGCCTACAATGAGCAGTTCTTC.

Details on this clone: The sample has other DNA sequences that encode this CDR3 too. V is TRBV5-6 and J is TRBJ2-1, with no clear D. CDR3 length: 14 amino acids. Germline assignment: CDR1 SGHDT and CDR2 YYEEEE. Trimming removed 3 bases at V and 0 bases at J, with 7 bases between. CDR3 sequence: CASSSPSSYNEQFF. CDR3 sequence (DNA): TGTGCCAGCAGCTCACCTAGCTCCTACAATGAGCAGTTCTTC.

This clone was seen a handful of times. The CDR3 loop is CASSLRIEGLSNQPQHF. The CDR3 bases are TGTGCCAGCAGCTTGCGGATTGAGGGGCTCAGCAATCAGCCCCAGCATTTT. This chain links TRBV5-6 with TRBJ1-5; the D gene is possibly TRBD1 (5 bases). Germline CDR1 and CDR2: SGHDT and YYEEEE. Trimming left V 1 base short and J 1 base short, with 15 bases between. The CDR3 is 17 amino acids.

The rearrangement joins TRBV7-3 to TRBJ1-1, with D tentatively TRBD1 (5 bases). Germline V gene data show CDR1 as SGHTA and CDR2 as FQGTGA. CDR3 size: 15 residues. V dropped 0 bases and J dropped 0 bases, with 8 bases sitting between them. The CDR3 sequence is CASSLTGGLNTEAFF. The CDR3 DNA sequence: TGTGCCAGCAGCTTAACGGGGGGGTTGAACACTGAAGCTTTCTTT.

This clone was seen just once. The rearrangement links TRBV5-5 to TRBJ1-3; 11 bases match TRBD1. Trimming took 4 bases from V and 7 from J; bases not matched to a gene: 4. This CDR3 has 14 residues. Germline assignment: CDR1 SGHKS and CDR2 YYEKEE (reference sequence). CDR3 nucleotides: TGTGCCAGCAGCCCTGGGACAGGGGGGAACACCATATATTTT. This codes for CASSPGTGGNTIYF.

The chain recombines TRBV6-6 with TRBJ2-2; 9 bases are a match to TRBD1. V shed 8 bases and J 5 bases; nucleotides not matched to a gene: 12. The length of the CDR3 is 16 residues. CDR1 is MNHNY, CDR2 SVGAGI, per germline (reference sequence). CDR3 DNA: TGTGCCAGCGGGGAGGTTGGGACAGGGAAGACCGGGGAGCTGTTTTTT. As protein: CASGEVGTGKTGELFF.

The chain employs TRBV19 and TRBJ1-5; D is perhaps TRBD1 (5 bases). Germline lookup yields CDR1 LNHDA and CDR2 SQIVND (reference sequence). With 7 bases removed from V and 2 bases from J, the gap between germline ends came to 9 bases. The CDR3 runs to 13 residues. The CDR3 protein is CASIGRGNQPQHF. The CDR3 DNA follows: TGTGCCAGTATAGGCAGGGGCAATCAGCCCCAGCATTTT.

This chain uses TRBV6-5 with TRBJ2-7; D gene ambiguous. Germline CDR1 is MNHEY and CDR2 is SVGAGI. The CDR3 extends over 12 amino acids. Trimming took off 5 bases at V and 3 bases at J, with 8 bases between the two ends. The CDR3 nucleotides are TGTGCCAGCAGTCCTCGTTTCTACGAGCAGTACTTC. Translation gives CASSPRFYEQYF.

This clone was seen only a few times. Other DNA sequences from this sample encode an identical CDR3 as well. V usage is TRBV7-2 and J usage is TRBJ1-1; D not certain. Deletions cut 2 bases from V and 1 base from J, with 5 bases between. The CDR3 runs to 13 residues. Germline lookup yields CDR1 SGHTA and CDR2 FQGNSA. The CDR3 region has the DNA TGTGCCAGCAGCTTAACAGAGAACACTGAAGCTTTCTTT. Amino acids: CASSLTENTEAFF.

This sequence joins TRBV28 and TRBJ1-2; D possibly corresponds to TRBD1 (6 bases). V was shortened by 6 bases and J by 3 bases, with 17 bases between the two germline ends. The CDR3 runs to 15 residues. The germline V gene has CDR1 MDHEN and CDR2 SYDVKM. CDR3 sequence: CASRGRQEIDYGYTF. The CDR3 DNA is TGTGCCAGCAGAGGGAGACAGGAGATAGACTATGGCTACACCTTC.